This TCR beta chain was recovered during a study of neurological immune-mediated disorders. A single record per CDR3 protein comes from TCRdb applying MiXCR to the 5' RACE reads. The sample gives around 79,000 distinct CDR3 sequences, 14% of which show up once; roughly 7% is in the top ten. The ends lost 8 bases at V and 6 bases at J; junction bases unmatched: 9. Germline CDR1 is MNHNS and CDR2 is SASEGT. The CDR3 is made up of 15 amino acids. This clonotype was recorded many times. The V gene is TRBV6-1, the J gene TRBJ2-1; 11 bases are a match to TRBD1. Sequenced material: PBMCs. The TCR was taken from a woman between 45 and 60 years old in good health. DNA for the CDR3: TGTGCCAGCGGCTCGGTGGGACAGGGGGGCAATGAGCAGTTCTTC. Its translation: CASGSVGQGGNEQFF.